This TCR beta chain derives from a study of cytomegalovirus exposure and HLA in healthy donors. Findings and limits, study-wide: Most of the TCR beta V segments (in an earlier analysis) were productive either about 90% or about 30% of the time. Excluded were some V segments that proved indistinguishable, including TRBV6-2 and TRBV6-3.

Germline lookup yields CDR1 SGHRS and CDR2 YFSETQ. The CDR3 is 17 residues long. V lost 4 bases, J lost 0 bases, and 11 bases stayed unmatched. On this clone itself: Its antigen is as yet unknown.

The PCR employed 60 Vbeta primers together with 13 Jbeta primers. TCRdb's table, derived via immunoSEQ multiplex PCR, lists solely in-frame clones and lacks some. The profile shows about 140,000 clones, over 75% of them singletons. The sequence was obtained from a woman between 45 and 60 years old in good health and CMV-seropositive. The sequencing sample was made of PBMCs. This chain uses TRBV5-1 with TRBJ2-3; 7 positions agree with TRBD2. CDR3 DNA: TGCGCCAGCAGCCGGGAGGCGGACCGGGGGAGCACAGATACGCAGTATTTT. Residues: CASSREADRGSTDTQYF.